This T cell receptor (beta chain) was documented in a study of CD8 T cells in Susac syndrome. The CDR3 contains 12 residues. Germline values: CDR1 DFQATT, CDR2 SNEGSKA (reference sequence). V gave up 5 bases and J gave up 6 bases, with 13 bases separating them. After extraction with the RNeasy kit, about 0.5 to 1 ug of the RNA was reverse transcribed using random hexamers. It was immunoSEQ multiplex PCR that amplified TCR beta CDR3 across 54 Vbeta and 13 Jbeta. TCRdb redid the calling of the immunoSEQ multiplex PCR reads with MiXCR, one entry per CDR3 protein. Here the sample spans 150,000 to 200,000 distinct CDR3 sequences, roughly 92% being singletons. Study-wide points: The authors acknowledged that the study's TCR sequencing and HLA analysis involved relatively few individuals.

A note on this clonotype: Its antigen is not identified.

The chain has TRBV20-1 and TRBJ1-2; TRBD1 is a possible D gene (6 bases). Sequencing input: CD4+ T cells from PBMCs. The receptor comes from a human donor with multiple sclerosis. The CDR3 spells CSAPGTSDGYTF. CDR3 bases: TGCAGTGCTCCCGGGACAAGTGATGGCTACACCTTC.